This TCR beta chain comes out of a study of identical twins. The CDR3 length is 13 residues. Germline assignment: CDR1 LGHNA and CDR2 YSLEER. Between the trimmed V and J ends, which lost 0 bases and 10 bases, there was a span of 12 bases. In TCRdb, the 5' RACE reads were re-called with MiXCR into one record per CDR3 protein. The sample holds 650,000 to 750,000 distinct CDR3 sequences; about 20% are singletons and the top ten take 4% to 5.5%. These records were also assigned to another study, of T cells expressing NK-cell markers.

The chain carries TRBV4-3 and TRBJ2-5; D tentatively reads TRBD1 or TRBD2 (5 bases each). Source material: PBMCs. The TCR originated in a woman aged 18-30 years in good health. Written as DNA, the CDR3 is TGCGCCAGCAGCCAAGATCGAGGGGTGGTCCAGTACTTC. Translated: CASSQDRGVVQYF.